What follows are 19 T cell receptor beta chains derived from one specimen sequenced in a study of T cells in Graves' hyperthyroidism and ophthalmopathy (dated by TCRdb to 2018 to 2020). Preparation of the library involved multiplex PCR. The run used an Illumina HiSeq 2000. The TCR beta CDR3 regions were amplified from RNA transcripts. The first round of RT-PCR for the TCR CDR3 was performed with the HTBI primer set and the Qiagen OneStep RT-PCR kit. TCRdb reanalyzed the raw reads on its own, using fastp at Q25 for trimming and MiXCR for clone calling, and kept in-frame beta chains. Each record represents a unique CDR3 protein, reported with the most common genes and DNA among its rows. The sample contains around 290,000 distinct CDR3 sequences, about an eighth of them found a single time. The ten largest clonotypes hold roughly 7.5% of the sample. Sequencing input: blood. These receptors originate from a woman aged 25 to 39 with Graves' hyperthyroidism that later progressed to Graves' ophthalmopathy.

In its sample, this clonotype was seen a few times. It may be a read error: a sequence one base away is much more abundant. This rearrangement joins TRBV6-5 to TRBJ2-5; D is ambiguous. The CDR3 runs 14 residues. Germline CDR1 reads MNHEY; CDR2 reads SVGAGI. The DNA for the CDR3 is TGTGCCAGCAGTTACTTTCTGGGGAAAGAGGCCCAGTACTTC. Residues: CASSYFLGKEAQYF.

This clonotype was counted many times. The V and J genes are TRBV7-2 and TRBJ1-6, with 11 bases that match TRBD1. V gave up 2 bases and J gave up 9 bases; unmatched junction bases: 3. The CDR3 consists of 15 residues. Germline CDR1 SGHTA, CDR2 FQGNSA. Here the CDR3 DNA reads TGTGCCAGCAGCTTACAAGGACAGGGGGCTTCACCCCTCCACTTT. It encodes CASSLQGQGASPLHF.

The chain is built from TRBV5-4 and TRBJ1-2, with 7 bases lining up with TRBD1. The CDR3 has 14 residues. Per the germline V gene, CDR1 is SGHNT and CDR2 is YYREEE (reference sequence). V lost 7 bases, J lost 1 base, and 7 bases stayed unmatched. CDR3 bases: TGTGCCAGCGGGGCGACAGGGTTTAACTATGGCTACACCTTC. This sequence encodes CASGATGFNYGYTF.

This clonotype was detected ten times or more. The V and J genes are TRBV7-9 and TRBJ2-1; 10 bases align to TRBD2. The CDR3 extends over 15 amino acids. Germline lookup yields CDR1 SEHNR and CDR2 FQNEAQ (reference sequence). CDR3 loop: CAVPGLASPYNEQFF. CDR3 nucleotide sequence: TGTGCGGTTCCGGGACTAGCGAGCCCCTACAATGAGCAGTTCTTC.

There are many counts of this clonotype. J is TRBJ2-1 and V is TRBV6-2 or TRBV6-3, with 12 positions matching TRBD2. V gave up 5 bases and J gave up 9 bases; unmatched junction bases: 14. The CDR3 is 17 residues long. In germline, CDR1 is MNHEY, CDR2 SVGEGT. In DNA, the CDR3 is TGTGCCAGCAGTCCTTCCCCGGGACTAGCGGGCCGTCCTGAGCAGTTCTTC. Amino acids: CASSPSPGLAGRPEQFF.

The table lists this clonotype with a few counts. V gene TRBV4-3 combines with J gene TRBJ1-4; D is unclear. The CDR3 extends over 14 amino acids. The V end lost 0 bases, the J end lost 6 bases, and 8 bases lay between the germline ends. The germline V gene encodes CDR1 LGHNA and CDR2 YSLEER. The CDR3 reads CASSQDVEDEKLFF. DNA for the CDR3: TGCGCCAGCAGCCAAGATGTCGAAGATGAAAAACTGTTTTTT.

This clonotype was seen ten or more times. V is TRBV7-2 and J is TRBJ2-1; the match to TRBD2 covers 8 bases. J lost 4 bases, V lost 7 bases, and 6 bases had no gene match. Germline V gives CDR1 SGHTA, CDR2 FQGNSA. There are 14 residues in the CDR3. CDR3 protein: CASTTTSGYNEQFF. The CDR3 DNA is TGTGCCAGCACCACCACTAGCGGATACAATGAGCAGTTCTTC.

This clonotype showed up many times. The rearrangement uses TRBV3-1 and TRBJ2-5; no clear D. Trimming took off 0 bases at V and 0 bases at J, with 8 bases between the two ends. CDR3 length: 15 amino acids. Germline V CDR1 and CDR2: LGHDT, YNNKEL (reference sequence). As DNA, the CDR3 is TGTGCCAGCAGCCAAGATCTCGGACACCAAGAGACCCAGTACTTC. Translation gives CASSQDLGHQETQYF.

This clonotype showed up many times. The CDR3 bases are TGTGCCAGCAGTTACTTGGGACCGAGCCAAGAGACCCAGTACTTC. Its protein product is CASSYLGPSQETQYF. This rearrangement joins TRBV6-6 to TRBJ2-5; tentatively, D is TRBD1 or TRBD2 (5 bases each). Germline CDR1 reads MNHNY; CDR2 reads SVGAGI (reference sequence). With 1 base removed from V and 1 base from J, the gap between germline ends came to 10 bases. There are 15 residues in the CDR3.

This clonotype was counted ten times or more. The rearrangement links TRBV6-1 to TRBJ2-7; D call uncertain. Trimming took 4 bases from V and 2 from J, leaving 12 bases between them. Germline V lookup: CDR1 MNHNS, CDR2 SASEGT. The CDR3 has 14 residues. The CDR3: CASSVSLAPYEQYF. The CDR3 DNA sequence: TGTGCCAGCAGTGTCAGTTTGGCACCCTACGAGCAGTACTTC.

Only one count was recorded for this clonotype. With a much larger clone just one base away, this may be a read error. The CDR3 region is CSDQTPGNEQFF. CDR3 nucleotide sequence: TGCAGTGATCAAACCCCCGGGAATGAGCAGTTCTTC. This chain connects TRBV20-1 to TRBJ2-1, with D unresolved. The germline V and J ends were trimmed by 7 bases and 7 bases, with 14 bases remaining between them. CDR3 size: 12 residues. CDR1 is DFQATT and CDR2 is SNEGSKA in the germline V gene (reference sequence).

The chain has TRBV7-9 and TRBJ2-7; D is possibly TRBD1 or TRBD2 (6 bases each). Looked up from germline, CDR1 is SEHNR and CDR2 is FQNEAQ (reference sequence). The CDR3 spans 17 residues. V gave up 5 bases and J gave up 5 bases, with 25 bases separating them. CDR3 sequence reads: CASSTQGMDYQPDEQYF. CDR3 DNA sequence: TGTGCCAGCAGCACACAGGGAATGGACTACCAACCGGACGAGCAGTACTTC.

This clonotype was seen ten or more times. The chain recombines TRBV7-8 with TRBJ1-2, with TRBD1 as a possible D gene (6 bases). The CDR3 totals 15 residues. CDR1 SGHVS and CDR2 FQNEAQ come from the germline V gene. V was clipped by 2 bases and J by 7 bases, with 17 bases between them. CDR3 protein: CASSLLGGGFGGYTF. In nucleotides, the CDR3 is TGTGCCAGCAGCTTACTTGGGGGGGGCTTTGGTGGCTACACCTTC. The full variable domain, its missing parts supplied by reference TRBV7-8 and TRBJ1-2, is GAGVSQSPRYKVAKRGQDVALRCDPISGHVSLFWYQQALGQGPEFLTYFQNEAQLDKSGLPSDRFFAERPEGSVSTLKIQRTQQEDSAVYLCASSLLGGGFGGYTFGSGTRLTVV.

This clonotype was recorded at least ten times. The DNA of the CDR3 is TGTGCCAGCAGAACTACGACATTGCGGCAGCAACCCCAGCATTTT. Amino acid sequence: CASRTTTLRQQPQHF. This chain connects TRBV6-2 or TRBV6-3 to TRBJ1-5; D not resolved. Germline V gives CDR1 MNHEY, CDR2 SVGEGT. The CDR3 length is 15 residues. The V gene lost 6 bases and the J gene lost 10 bases, with 22 bases spanning the gap.

This clonotype was seen at least ten times. The gene calls are TRBV6-2 or TRBV6-3 and TRBJ2-1, with a weak D call TRBD2 (5 bases). The germline V gene encodes CDR1 MNHEY and CDR2 SVGEGT. The CDR3 has 16 residues. Trimming pared 6 bases from V and 2 bases from J, leaving 17 bases between. The CDR3 reads CASSPIAPRAYNEQFF. The CDR3 DNA follows: TGTGCCAGCAGCCCCATAGCCCCGAGGGCCTACAATGAGCAGTTCTTC.

Ten or more counts support this clonotype. The V and J genes are TRBV15 and TRBJ1-5; a weak D match, TRBD1 (6 bases). Looked up from germline, CDR1 is LNHNV and CDR2 is YYDKDF (reference sequence). This CDR3 has 15 residues. Trimming took 10 bases from V and 0 from J, leaving 16 bases between them. The CDR3 sequence: CAIRPGHNSNQPQHF. CDR3 in DNA: TGTGCCATCAGACCGGGACACAATAGCAATCAGCCCCAGCATTTT.

This clonotype appeared a few times. The genes are TRBV20-1 and TRBJ1-2; D is unclear. This CDR3 contains 13 residues. Germline CDR1 is DFQATT and CDR2 is SNEGSKA (reference sequence). The V gene lost 3 bases and the J gene lost 3 bases, with 11 bases spanning the gap. CDR3 amino acids: CSASNTRHYGYTF. DNA of the CDR3: TGCAGTGCTAGTAATACCCGGCACTATGGCTACACCTTC.

This clonotype has a count of ten or more. The chain carries TRBV7-3 and TRBJ2-1; 8 bases line up with TRBD2. Trimming removed 5 bases from V and 3 bases from J; junction bases left unmatched: 6. Germline V gene data show CDR1 as SGHTA and CDR2 as FQGTGA. CDR3 length equals 15 residues. The chain's CDR3 is CASSKTSGYYNEQFF. The DNA for the CDR3 is TGTGCCAGCAGCAAAACTAGCGGATACTACAATGAGCAGTTCTTC. Full variable domain (outside the CDR3, taken from reference TRBV7-3 and TRBJ2-1): GAGVSQTPSNKVTEKGKYVELRCDPISGHTALYWYRQSLGQGPEFLIYFQGTGAADDSGLPNDRFFAVRPEGSVSTLKIQRTERGDSAVYLCASSKTSGYYNEQFFGPGTRLTVL.

Only a few counts were recorded for this clonotype. CDR3 coding DNA: TGTGCCAGCAGCCAAGCCGGGCGACAAGGTGATCAGCCCCAGCATTTT. Encoded protein: CASSQAGRQGDQPQHF. The gene calls are TRBV4-2 and TRBJ1-5; D is unresolved. The CDR3 is made up of 16 amino acids. Trimming pared 1 base from V and 5 bases from J, leaving 15 bases between. The germline CDR1 and CDR2 sequences are LGHNA and YNFKEQ.